This T cell receptor (beta chain) was profiled in a study of identifying expanded T cells in peripheral blood (dated by TCRdb to between 2017 and 2020). Regarding the study in general: Four technical replicates, made by sequencing separate aliquots from the same pool of genomic DNA, were compared pairwise. Points the paper makes about the study in general: The authors expected that over much longer intervals, such as months to years, biological variance in healthy repertoires might increase even further. Across all healthy donors, variance in clone template counts between approximately 2-week samples was found to increase significantly with total template count. Across all healthy-donor time intervals, the beta-binomial model significantly cut both the number of clones called differentially abundant and the false-positive rate. The binomial model flagged 0.95 to 1.5 differentially abundant clones between technical replicates but 15 to 17 over around two weeks and around 19 over roughly 4 weeks.

No immune events, such as infections, were documented for the healthy donors during the collection period. Time-dependent variance in a beta-binomial model of T-cell clone differential abundance was calibrated using healthy-donor blood repertoires as a training cohort. There were some 10 healthy donors in the training cohort, of whom 3 were female and 7 were male. An age range of about 29 to 70 years, with an average of roughly 40 years, was recorded for the donors. Obtained from a commercial supplier, whole blood was collected from each healthy donor at three time points set approximately two weeks apart. Genomic DNA was extracted from unsorted whole blood for immunosequencing. The germline V gene provides CDR1 MNHEY and CDR2 SVGAGI. V and J are truncated by 8 bases and 1 base respectively, leaving an intervening sequence of 11 bases. Spanning cysteine to phenylalanine, the CDR3 consists of 13 amino acids. The DNA shown is the 39-base CDR3, in frame from base 1.

TCRbeta CDR3 regions were profiled with the immunoSEQ Assay using bias-controlled multiplex PCR amplification of genomic DNA. As for the original processing: The absolute abundance of each unique TCRbeta CDR3 region was quantified after sequences were collapsed and filtered. Differential abundance was assessed using a binomial (Fisher-equivalent) model and a beta-binomial model in which time-dependent variance fitted from healthy donors was added. Any clone with fewer than 5 combined templates was excluded, and a clone was called differentially abundant if its Benjamini-Hochberg FDR was below 0.01. In the beta-binomial model, variance was expressed as a function of the total template count across the two samples, in the form v = (b*log(k)+a)^2. TCRdb carries this immuneACCESS record with in-frame sequences only. Its versions omit some clonotypes, under half of them owing to an unresolved V gene in the studies checked, with the rest unexplained. V, J and clone size are taken as reported in that table, and D and trimming were inferred from the DNA itself. The sample table lists about 85,000 clones, approximately 90% of them with a count of one. Together, the top ten hold around a fifth of the sample.

On this clone itself: The antigen it recognizes is unknown. Base quality data are lacking; no much larger clone is found one base away.

This TCR was recovered from a person aged 18-70 years in good health. The material sequenced was blood. Here the chain combines TRBV6-5 and TRBJ1-1; a weak D assignment points to TRBD1 (5 bases agree). The CDR3: CASGFRENTEAFF. The bases are TGTGCCAGCGGTTTCAGGGAGAACACTGAAGCTTTCTTT.